One and the same sample provided the 11 T cell receptor beta chains below, sequenced in a study of beta chain features in type 1 diabetes. Expressed TCRB transcripts were sequenced after all isolated RNA was converted to cDNA. Profiled with immunoSEQ multiplex PCR; TCRdb holds only in-frame clones, not every one. The table includes 900,000 or so clones, roughly 15% detected once. The sequenced material came from naive CD4+ T cells from blood. The receptors were sampled from a woman aged 18-29 years in good health.

This clone was seen a handful of times. The CDR3 is CASRATGPVGGYTF. DNA of the CDR3: TGTGCCAGCAGGGCAACAGGGCCGGTAGGTGGCTACACCTTC. The J gene is TRBJ1-2, the V gene TRBV4-2, with D possibly being TRBD1 (6 bases). Germline V gene data show CDR1 as LGHNA and CDR2 as YNFKEQ. V lost 6 bases to trimming and J lost 7 bases, with 18 bases between them. The CDR3 totals 14 residues.

This clone was detected only a few times. The J gene is TRBJ1-2, the V gene TRBV28; D remains ambiguous. Trimming stripped 5 bases from V and 3 bases from J, with 13 bases between. Per germline, CDR1 MDHEN and CDR2 SYDVKM. The CDR3 loop spans 14 amino acids. The CDR3: CASSPAPYHYGYTF. The CDR3 DNA sequence: TGTGCCAGCAGTCCCGCACCCTACCACTATGGCTACACCTTC.

V gene TRBV2 combines with J gene TRBJ2-1, with 9 bases aligning to TRBD1. The trim removed 7 bases at V and 2 bases at J, leaving 6 bases unmatched. Per germline, CDR1 SNHLY and CDR2 FYNNEI. CDR3 size: 15 residues. The CDR3 DNA reads TGTGCCAGCATCCCGGGACAGGGTACCTACAATGAGCAGTTCTTC. Its translation: CASIPGQGTYNEQFF.

This clone was seen only a few times. The chain has TRBV5-4 and TRBJ1-1; D uncertain. The ends were cut back, 2 bases at V and 11 bases at J, with 13 bases in the middle. CDR3 length: 12 residues. Germline V lookup: CDR1 SGHNT, CDR2 YYREEE (reference sequence). The CDR3 DNA follows: TGTGCCAGCAGCTTTGACCTTAAGGGCGCTTTCTTT. Protein: CASSFDLKGAFF.

This clone was counted between two and nine times. The rearrangement links TRBV19 to TRBJ2-7, with 10 bases aligning to TRBD2. Germline CDR1 LNHDA, CDR2 SQIVND (reference sequence). CDR3 size: 15 residues. After removal of 3 bases from V and 2 bases from J, the junction contained 4 bases not matched to a gene. CDR3 in amino acids: CASSIRLAGAYEQYF. The CDR3 bases are TGTGCCAGTAGTATTCGGCTAGCGGGAGCCTACGAGCAGTACTTC.

The rearrangement uses TRBV7-2 and TRBJ2-1, with D possibly matching TRBD2 (6 bases). V was shortened by 6 bases and J by 4 bases, with 13 bases between the two germline ends. CDR3 length: 14 amino acids. Germline CDR1 and CDR2: SGHTA and FQGNSA. CDR3 sequence: CASRGNSGYNEQFF. Here the CDR3 DNA reads TGTGCCAGCAGAGGGAATAGCGGATACAATGAGCAGTTCTTC.

V usage is TRBV10-2 and J usage is TRBJ1-2, with 8 bases that match TRBD1. With V trimmed by 4 bases and J by 6 bases, 7 bases remained unmatched. The CDR3 runs to 14 residues. CDR1 is WSHSY and CDR2 is SAAADI in the germline V gene. The CDR3 nucleotides read TGCGCCAGCAGTGTTCTAGGACAGGGCCATGGCTACACCTTC. It translates to CASSVLGQGHGYTF.

With respect to this clone: The sample has other DNA sequences that encode this CDR3 too. The chain carries TRBV7-9 and TRBJ2-1; D remains ambiguous. The V gene lost 6 bases and the J gene lost 0 bases, with 6 bases spanning the gap. CDR3 length equals 13 residues. Germline-derived CDR1 and CDR2 are SEHNR and FQNEAQ (reference sequence). CDR3 in amino acids: CASSSGSYNEQFF. Written as DNA, the CDR3 is TGTGCCAGCAGTTCCGGCTCCTACAATGAGCAGTTCTTC.

This clone was observed a few times. This chain links TRBV2 with TRBJ2-1, with 10 positions matching TRBD2. CDR3 length: 15 residues. The germline V gene encodes CDR1 SNHLY and CDR2 FYNNEI. J lost 2 bases, V lost 6 bases, and 4 bases had no gene match. CDR3 sequence: CASSAGTSAYNEQFF. In DNA, the CDR3 is TGTGCCAGCAGCGCCGGGACTAGCGCCTACAATGAGCAGTTCTTC.

The V and J genes are TRBV28 and TRBJ2-1, with 7 bases fitting TRBD2. With 6 bases clipped from V and 4 bases from J, the junction kept 6 bases outside the gene matches. The CDR3 covers 14 residues. Germline V CDR1 and CDR2: MDHEN, SYDVKM. Here the CDR3 reads CASRGAGFYNEQFF. For the CDR3, the DNA is TGTGCCAGCAGGGGAGCGGGATTTTACAATGAGCAGTTCTTC. Filled out from reference TRBV28 and TRBJ2-1, the complete variable domain reads DVKVTQSSRYLVKRTGEKVFLECVQDMDHENMFWYRQDPGLGLRLIYFSYDVKMKEKGDIPEGYSVSREKKERFSLILESASTNQTSMYLCASRGAGFYNEQFFGPGTRLTVL.

The sample holds a few counts of this clone. The rearrangement links TRBV28 to TRBJ2-7; 7 bases line up with TRBD2. The CDR3 has 10 amino acids. CDR1 and CDR2 (germline): MDHEN, SYDVKM. With 8 bases clipped from V and 6 bases from J, the junction kept 1 base outside the gene matches. The CDR3 sequence is CASGEGEQYF. For the CDR3, the DNA is TGTGCCAGCGGGGAGGGCGAGCAGTACTTC. Supplemented by reference TRBV28 and TRBJ2-7, the full variable domain reads DVKVTQSSRYLVKRTGEKVFLECVQDMDHENMFWYRQDPGLGLRLIYFSYDVKMKEKGDIPEGYSVSREKKERFSLILESASTNQTSMYLCASGEGEQYFGPGTRLTVT.